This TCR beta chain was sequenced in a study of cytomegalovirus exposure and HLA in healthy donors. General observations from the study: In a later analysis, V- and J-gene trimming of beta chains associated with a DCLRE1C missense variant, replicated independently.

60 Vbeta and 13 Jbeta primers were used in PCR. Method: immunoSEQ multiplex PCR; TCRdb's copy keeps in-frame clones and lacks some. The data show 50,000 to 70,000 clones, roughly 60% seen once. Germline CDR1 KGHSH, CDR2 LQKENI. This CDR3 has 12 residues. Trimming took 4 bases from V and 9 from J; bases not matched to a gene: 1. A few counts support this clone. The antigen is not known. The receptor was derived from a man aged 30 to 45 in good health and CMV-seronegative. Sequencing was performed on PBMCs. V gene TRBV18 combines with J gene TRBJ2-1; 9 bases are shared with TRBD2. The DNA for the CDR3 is TGTGCCAGCTCACTAGCGGGGGCTGAGCAGTTCTTC. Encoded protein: CASSLAGAEQFF.